This TCR beta chain emerged from a study of control samples from healthy donors and cancer patients. With 1 base clipped from V and 3 bases from J, the junction kept 2 bases outside the gene matches. The CDR3 contains 16 residues. In germline, CDR1 is SGHTA, CDR2 FQGNSA. This table comes from immunoSEQ multiplex PCR, and its TCRdb copy is limited to in-frame clones, with some not included. This sample has more than 100,000 clones, with roughly 89% found just once. This clone occurred a few times. V and J are TRBV7-2 and TRBJ2-3, with 12 bases lining up with TRBD2. Material: PBMCs. This receptor was identified in a man in his sixties with lung cancer. The CDR3 DNA is TGTGCCAGCAGCTTAGACCTAGCGGGGGGGACAGATACGCAGTATTTT. Its protein product is CASSLDLAGGTDTQYF.